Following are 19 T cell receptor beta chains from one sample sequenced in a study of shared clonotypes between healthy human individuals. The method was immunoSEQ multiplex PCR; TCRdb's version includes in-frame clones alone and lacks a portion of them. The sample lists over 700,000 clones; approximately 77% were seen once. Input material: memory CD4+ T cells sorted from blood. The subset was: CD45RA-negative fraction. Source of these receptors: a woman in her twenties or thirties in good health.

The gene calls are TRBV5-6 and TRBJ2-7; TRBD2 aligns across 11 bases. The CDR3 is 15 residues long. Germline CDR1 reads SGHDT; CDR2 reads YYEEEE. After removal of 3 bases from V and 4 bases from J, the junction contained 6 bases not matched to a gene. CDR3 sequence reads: CASSWAGTSGYEQYF. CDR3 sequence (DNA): TGTGCCAGCAGCTGGGCCGGGACTAGCGGTTACGAGCAGTACTTC. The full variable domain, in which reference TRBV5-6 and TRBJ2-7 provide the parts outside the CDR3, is DAGVTQSPTHLIKTRGQQVTLRCSPKSGHDTVSWYQQALGQGPQFIFQYYEEEERQRGNFPDRFSGHQFPNYSSELNVNALLLGDSALYLCASSWAGTSGYEQYFGPGTRLTVT.

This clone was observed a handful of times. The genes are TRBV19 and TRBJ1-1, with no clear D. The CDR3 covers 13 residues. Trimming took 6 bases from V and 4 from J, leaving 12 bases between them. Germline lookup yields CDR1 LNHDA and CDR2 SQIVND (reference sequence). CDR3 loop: CASSQVEGTEAFF. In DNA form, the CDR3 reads TGTGCCAGTAGCCAGGTTGAGGGCACTGAAGCTTTCTTT.

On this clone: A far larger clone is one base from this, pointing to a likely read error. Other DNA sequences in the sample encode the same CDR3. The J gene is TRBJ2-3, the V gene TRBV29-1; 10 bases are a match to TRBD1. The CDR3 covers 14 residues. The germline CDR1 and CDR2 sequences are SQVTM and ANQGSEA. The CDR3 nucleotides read TGCAGCGCAGGGGGGACAGGGGTCGCAGATACGCAATATTTT. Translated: CSAGGTGVADTQYF.

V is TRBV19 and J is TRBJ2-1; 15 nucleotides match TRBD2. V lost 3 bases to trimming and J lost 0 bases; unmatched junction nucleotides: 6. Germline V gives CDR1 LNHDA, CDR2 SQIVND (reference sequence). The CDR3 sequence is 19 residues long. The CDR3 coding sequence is TGTGCCAGTAGTATTGAGGGGACTAGCGGGGGGAGCTCCTACAATGAGCAGTTCTTC. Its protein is CASSIEGTSGGSSYNEQFF.

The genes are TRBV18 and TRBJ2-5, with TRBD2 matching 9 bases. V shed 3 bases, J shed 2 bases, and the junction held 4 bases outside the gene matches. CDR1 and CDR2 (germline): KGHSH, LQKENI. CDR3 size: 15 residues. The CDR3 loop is CASSPQLAGQETQYF. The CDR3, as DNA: TGTGCCAGCTCACCTCAGCTAGCGGGACAAGAGACCCAGTACTTC.

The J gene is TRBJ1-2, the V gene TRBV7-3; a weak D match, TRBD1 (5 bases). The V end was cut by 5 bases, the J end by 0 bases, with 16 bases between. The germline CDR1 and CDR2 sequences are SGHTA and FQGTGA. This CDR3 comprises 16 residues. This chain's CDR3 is CASSVGHPVANYGYTF. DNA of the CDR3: TGTGCCAGCAGCGTCGGACACCCAGTAGCTAACTATGGCTACACCTTC.

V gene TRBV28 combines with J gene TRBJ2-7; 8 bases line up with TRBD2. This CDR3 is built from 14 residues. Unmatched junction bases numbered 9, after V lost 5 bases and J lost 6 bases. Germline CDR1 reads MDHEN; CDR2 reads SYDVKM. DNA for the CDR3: TGTGCCAGCAGTCGCCCCGGGGGGGGGCTCGAGCAGTACTTC. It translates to CASSRPGGGLEQYF. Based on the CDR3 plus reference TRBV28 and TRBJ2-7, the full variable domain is DVKVTQSSRYLVKRTGEKVFLECVQDMDHENMFWYRQDPGLGLRLIYFSYDVKMKEKGDIPEGYSVSREKKERFSLILESASTNQTSMYLCASSRPGGGLEQYFGPGTRLTVT.

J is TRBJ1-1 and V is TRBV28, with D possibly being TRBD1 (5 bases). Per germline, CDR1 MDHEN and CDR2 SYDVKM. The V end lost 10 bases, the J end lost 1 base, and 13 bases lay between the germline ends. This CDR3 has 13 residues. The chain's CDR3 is CAIRSGQNTEAFF. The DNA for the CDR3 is TGTGCCATCAGATCGGGGCAGAACACTGAAGCTTTCTTT.

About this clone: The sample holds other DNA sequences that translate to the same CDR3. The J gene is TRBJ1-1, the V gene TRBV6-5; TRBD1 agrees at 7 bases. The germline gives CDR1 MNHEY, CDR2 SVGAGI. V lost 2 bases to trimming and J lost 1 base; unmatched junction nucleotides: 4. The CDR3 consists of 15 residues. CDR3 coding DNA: TGTGCCAGCAGTTACGGGGGGACAGAGAACACTGAAGCTTTCTTT. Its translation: CASSYGGTENTEAFF.

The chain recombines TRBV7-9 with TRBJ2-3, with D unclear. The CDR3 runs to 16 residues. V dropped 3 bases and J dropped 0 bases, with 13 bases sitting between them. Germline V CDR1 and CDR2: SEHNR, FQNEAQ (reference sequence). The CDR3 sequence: CASSFPSGRSTDTQYF. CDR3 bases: TGTGCCAGCAGCTTCCCGAGTGGGCGTAGCACAGATACGCAGTATTTT.

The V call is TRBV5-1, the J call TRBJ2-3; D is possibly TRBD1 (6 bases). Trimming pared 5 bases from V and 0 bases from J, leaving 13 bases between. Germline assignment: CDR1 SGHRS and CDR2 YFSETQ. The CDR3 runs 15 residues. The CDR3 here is CASRWTEESTDTQYF. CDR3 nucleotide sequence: TGCGCCAGCAGATGGACAGAAGAGAGCACAGATACGCAGTATTTT.

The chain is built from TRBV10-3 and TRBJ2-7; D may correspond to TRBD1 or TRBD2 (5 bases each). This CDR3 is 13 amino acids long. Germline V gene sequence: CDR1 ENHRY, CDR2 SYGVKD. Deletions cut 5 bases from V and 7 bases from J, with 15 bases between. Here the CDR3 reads CAISRGPAREQYF. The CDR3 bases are TGTGCCATCAGTAGGGGACCGGCGAGAGAGCAGTACTTC.

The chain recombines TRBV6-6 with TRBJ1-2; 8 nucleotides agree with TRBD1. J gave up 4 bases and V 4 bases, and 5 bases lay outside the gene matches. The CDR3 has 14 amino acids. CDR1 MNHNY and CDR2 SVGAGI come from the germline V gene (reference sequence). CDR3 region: CASSSGGASYGYTF. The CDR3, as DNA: TGTGCCAGCAGTTCAGGGGGCGCTTCCTATGGCTACACCTTC.

CDR3 DNA sequence: TGTGCCAGCAGTTCTACCTGGGACGGCTCCTACGAGCAGTACTTC. Translation: CASSSTWDGSYEQYF. The chain recombines TRBV11-2 with TRBJ2-7; the D gene could be TRBD1 or TRBD2 (5 bases each). Trimming took off 6 bases at V and 0 bases at J, with 15 bases between the two ends. Germline V lookup: CDR1 SGHAT, CDR2 FQNNGV. The CDR3 consists of 15 residues.

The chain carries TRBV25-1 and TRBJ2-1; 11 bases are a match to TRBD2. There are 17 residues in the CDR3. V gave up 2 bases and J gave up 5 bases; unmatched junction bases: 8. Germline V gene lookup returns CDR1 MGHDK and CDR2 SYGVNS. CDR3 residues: CASSETPGTSGDNEQFF. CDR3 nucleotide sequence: TGTGCCAGCAGTGAAACCCCCGGGACTAGCGGCGACAATGAGCAGTTCTTC.

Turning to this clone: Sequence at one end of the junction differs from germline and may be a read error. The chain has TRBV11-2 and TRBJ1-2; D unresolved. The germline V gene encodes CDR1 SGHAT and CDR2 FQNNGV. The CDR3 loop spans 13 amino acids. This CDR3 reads CASSLDYRYGYTF. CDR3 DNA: TGTGCCAGCAGCCTAGATTACCGCTATGGCTACACCTTC.

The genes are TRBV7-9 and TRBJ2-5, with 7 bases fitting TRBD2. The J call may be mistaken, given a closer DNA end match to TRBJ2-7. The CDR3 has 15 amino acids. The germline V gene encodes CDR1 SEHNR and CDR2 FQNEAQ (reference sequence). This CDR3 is CASSFVAGEGYEQYF. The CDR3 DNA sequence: TGTGCCAGCAGCTTCGTGGCGGGAGAAGGCTACGAGCAGTACTTC.

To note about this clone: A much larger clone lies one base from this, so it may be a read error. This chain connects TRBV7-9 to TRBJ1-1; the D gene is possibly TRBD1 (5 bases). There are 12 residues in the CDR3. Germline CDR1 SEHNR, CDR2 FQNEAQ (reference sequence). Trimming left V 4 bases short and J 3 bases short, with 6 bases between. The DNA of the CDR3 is TGTGCCAGCAGCTGGGGGGACACTGAAGCTTTCTTT. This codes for CASSWGDTEAFF.

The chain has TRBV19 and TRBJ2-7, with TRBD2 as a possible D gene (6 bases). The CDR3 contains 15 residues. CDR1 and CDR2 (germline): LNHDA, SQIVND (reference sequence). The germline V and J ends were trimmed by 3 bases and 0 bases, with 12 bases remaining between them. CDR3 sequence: CASSMSPSVSYEQYF. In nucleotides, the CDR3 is TGTGCCAGTAGTATGTCCCCTAGCGTCTCCTACGAGCAGTACTTC.